These 9 T cell receptor beta chains originate from one sample sequenced in a study of cytomegalovirus exposure and HLA in healthy donors (dated by TCRdb to 2016 to 2017). Library creation used the immunoSEQ multiplex PCR assay. For the multiplex PCR, a mixture combining 60 forward primers for TCR Vbeta segments and 13 reverse primers for TCR Jbeta segments was used. In its TCRdb copy, this immuneACCESS table keeps in-frame sequences only and misses some clones. Where compared with another copy, unresolved V genes explain less than half of these, and the others have no known cause. Across this sample there are some 120,000 clones, with around three quarters seen only once. Under 3% of the sample goes to the ten largest clones. The sample was PBMCs. The receptors here all came from a man aged 25 to 45 in good health and CMV-seronegative.

The chain is built from TRBV27 and TRBJ2-3; 10 nucleotides agree with TRBD2. This CDR3 spans 16 amino acids. Unmatched junction bases numbered 13, after V lost 5 bases and J lost 8 bases. CDR1 and CDR2 from the germline V gene are MNHEY and SMNVEV (reference sequence). CDR3 DNA sequence: TGTGCCAGCAGTCCCCTCCGGACTAGCGGCCCTGGTACGCAGTATTTT. It specifies CASSPLRTSGPGTQYF.

This clone has just a few counts. The chain carries TRBV6-1 and TRBJ2-3; the D gene is possibly TRBD2 (5 bases). CDR1 is MNHNS, CDR2 SASEGT, per germline. Trimming took 6 bases from V and 6 from J, leaving 16 bases between them. The CDR3 consists of 14 residues. The CDR3 nucleotides are TGTGCCAGCAGGAAGACCGGGCTAGCTGATACGCAGTATTTT. It codes for CASRKTGLADTQYF.

The chain uses TRBV19 and TRBJ1-5; no definite D call. The V gene lost 5 bases and the J gene lost 0 bases, with 11 bases spanning the gap. Germline V gives CDR1 LNHDA, CDR2 SQIVND (reference sequence). The CDR3 sequence is 15 residues long. This CDR3 is CASSWQSNSNQPQHF. CDR3 DNA sequence: TGTGCCAGTAGTTGGCAGTCGAATAGCAATCAGCCCCAGCATTTT.

The chain joins TRBV9 to TRBJ2-7; 7 nucleotides match TRBD2. The CDR3 contains 15 residues. Germline V gene sequence: CDR1 SGDLS, CDR2 YYNGEE. The ends lost 4 bases at V and 5 bases at J; junction bases unmatched: 12. CDR3 residues: CASSHHMGGTDEQYF. The CDR3 DNA is TGTGCCAGCAGCCACCACATGGGGGGGACGGACGAGCAGTACTTC. The full variable domain, its missing parts supplied by reference TRBV9 and TRBJ2-7, is DSGVTQTPKHLITATGQRVTLRCSPRSGDLSVYWYQQSLDQGLQFLIQYYNGEERAKGNILERFSAQQFPDLHSELNLSSLELGDSALYFCASSHHMGGTDEQYFGPGTRLTVT.

The CDR3 loop is CASSLVLAQGFNEKLFF. CDR3 DNA sequence: TGTGCCAGCAGCTTAGTTCTTGCACAGGGGTTTAATGAAAAACTGTTTTTT. The chain is built from TRBV7-9 and TRBJ1-4; 7 positions agree with TRBD1. The trim removed 1 base at V and 4 bases at J, leaving 9 bases unmatched. The V gene's germline CDR1 is SEHNR and CDR2 FQNEAQ (reference sequence). The CDR3 spans 17 residues.

V gene TRBV10-3 combines with J gene TRBJ2-6; D possibly corresponds to TRBD2 (5 bases). The V gene's germline CDR1 is ENHRY and CDR2 SYGVKD. V lost 3 bases and J lost 4, with 7 bases in between. The CDR3 has 14 residues. CDR3 nucleotide sequence: TGTGCCATCAGTGAATCGGGGGGGGCCAACGTCCTGACTTTC. Translating it yields CAISESGGANVLTF.

In the case of this clone: An end of the junction differs from the germline gene, which may be a read error. This chain connects TRBV4-1 to TRBJ1-5; 8 nucleotides agree with TRBD1. There are 15 residues in the CDR3. CDR1 is MGHRA, CDR2 YSYEKL, per germline. In DNA form, the CDR3 reads TGCGCCAGCAGCCAGTGGACAGGGTTAAGTCAGCCCCAGAATTTT. As protein: CASSQWTGLSQPQNF.

The rearrangement uses TRBV7-2 and TRBJ1-4; D unclear. The CDR3 covers 13 residues. V dropped 2 bases and J dropped 4 bases, with 5 bases sitting between them. Germline CDR1 and CDR2: SGHTA and FQGNSA. The CDR3 coding sequence is TGTGCCAGCAGCTTACAGGTTAATGAAAAACTGTTTTTT. Translating it yields CASSLQVNEKLFF.

This sequence joins TRBV21-1 and TRBJ2-7; the table assigns TRBD2, which was not confirmed against the DNA. TRBV21-1 is noted as a pseudogene. The CDR3 is 17 amino acids. The CDR3 is CASTEILAGGPGDEQYF. CDR3 nucleotides: TGTGCCAGCACCGAAATTCTAGCGGGAGGGCCTGGAGACGAGCAGTACTTC.